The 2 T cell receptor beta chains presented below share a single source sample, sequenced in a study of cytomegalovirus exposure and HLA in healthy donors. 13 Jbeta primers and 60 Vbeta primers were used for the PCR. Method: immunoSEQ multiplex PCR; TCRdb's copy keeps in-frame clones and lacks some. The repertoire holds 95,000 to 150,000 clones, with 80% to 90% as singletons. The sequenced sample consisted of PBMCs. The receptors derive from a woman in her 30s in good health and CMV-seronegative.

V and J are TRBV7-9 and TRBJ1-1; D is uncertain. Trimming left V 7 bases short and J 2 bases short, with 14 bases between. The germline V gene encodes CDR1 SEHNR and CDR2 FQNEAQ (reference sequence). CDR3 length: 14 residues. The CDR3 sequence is CASNPNRLNTEAFF. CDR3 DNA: TGTGCCAGCAACCCAAACAGACTAAACACTGAAGCTTTCTTT.

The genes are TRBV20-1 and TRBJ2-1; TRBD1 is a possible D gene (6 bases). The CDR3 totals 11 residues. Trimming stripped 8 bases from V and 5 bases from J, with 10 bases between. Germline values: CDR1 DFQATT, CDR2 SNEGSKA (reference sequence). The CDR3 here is CSPQGNNEQFF. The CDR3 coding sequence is TGCAGTCCACAGGGTAACAATGAGCAGTTCTTC.